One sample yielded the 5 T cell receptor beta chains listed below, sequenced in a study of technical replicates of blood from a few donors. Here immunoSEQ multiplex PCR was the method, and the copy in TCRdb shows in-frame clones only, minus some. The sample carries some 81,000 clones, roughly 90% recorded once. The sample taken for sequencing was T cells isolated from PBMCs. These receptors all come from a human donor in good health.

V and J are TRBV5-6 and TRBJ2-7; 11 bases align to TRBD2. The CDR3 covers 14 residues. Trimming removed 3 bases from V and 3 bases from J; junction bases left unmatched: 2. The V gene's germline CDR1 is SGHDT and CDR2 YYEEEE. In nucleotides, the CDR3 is TGTGCCAGCAGCTCCACTAGCGGGAGCTACGAGCAGTACTTC. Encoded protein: CASSSTSGSYEQYF.

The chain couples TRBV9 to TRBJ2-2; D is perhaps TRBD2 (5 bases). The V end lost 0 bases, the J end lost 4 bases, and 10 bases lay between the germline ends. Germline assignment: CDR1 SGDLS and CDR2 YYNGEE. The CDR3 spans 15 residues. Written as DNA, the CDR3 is TGTGCCAGCAGCGTAGCTGGGAGTCGCACCGGGGAGCTGTTTTTT. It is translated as CASSVAGSRTGELFF.

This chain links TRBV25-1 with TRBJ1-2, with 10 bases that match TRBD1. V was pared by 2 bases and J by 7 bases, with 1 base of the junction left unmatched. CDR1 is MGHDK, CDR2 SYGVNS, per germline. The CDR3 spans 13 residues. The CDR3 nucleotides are TGTGCCAGCAGTGAAGGACAGGGGGGTGGCTACACCTTC. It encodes CASSEGQGGGYTF.

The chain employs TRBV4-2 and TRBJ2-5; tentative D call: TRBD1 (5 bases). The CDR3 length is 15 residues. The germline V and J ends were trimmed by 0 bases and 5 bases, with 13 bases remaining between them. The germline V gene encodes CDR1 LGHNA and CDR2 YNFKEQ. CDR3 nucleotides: TGTGCCAGCAGCCAAGATCACCAGGGTAGGGAGACCCAGTACTTC. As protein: CASSQDHQGRETQYF.

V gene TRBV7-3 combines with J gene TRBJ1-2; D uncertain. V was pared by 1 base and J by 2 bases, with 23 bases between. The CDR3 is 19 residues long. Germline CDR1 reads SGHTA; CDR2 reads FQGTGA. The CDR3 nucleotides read TGTGCCAGCAGCTTAATTGGCTATAGGTGGGCAGAACCAAACTATGGCTACACCTTC. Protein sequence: CASSLIGYRWAEPNYGYTF.